These T cell receptor beta chains were read from a single sample in a study of monozygotic twins with inflammatory bowel disease. TCRdb derives one entry per CDR3 protein from the 5' RACE reads, leaving out DNA. In total, the table holds 300,000 to 400,000 distinct CDR3 sequences. Input material: blood. The source is a human donor with ulcerative colitis or Crohn's disease, or a healthy co-twin of an affected twin (not recorded which). Each CDR3 is given with its conserved first and last residue.

TRBJ2-3,TRBV20-1,CSARSGIGDAWQYF
TRBJ1-2,TRBV30,CAWRISGAGGYTF
TRBJ2-7,TRBV2,CASLPMSFNEQYF
TRBJ2-3,TRBV20-1,CSANLRGGADTQYF
TRBJ1-1,TRBV20-1,CSARDDTGRAEAFF
TRBJ2-7,TRBV5-1,CASSFTGDEEQYF
TRBJ2-5,TRBV5-6,CASSVTVHETQYF
TRBJ2-2,TRBV12-3/TRBV12-4,CASHSPGQGRGTGELFF
TRBJ2-3,TRBV20-1,CSASWGGNTDTQYF
TRBJ2-7,TRBV5-1,CASSLGPGQGTYEQYF
TRBJ2-3,TRBV5-6,CASSLNRGPSTDTQYF
TRBJ2-7,TRBV10-3,CAIGEGGSYEQYF
TRBJ2-7,TRBV10-1,CVSSESRRQGNEQYF
TRBJ2-7,TRBV20-1,CSARRGGASYEQYF
TRBJ2-1,TRBV7-2,CASSLGGGGRNNEQFF
TRBJ2-7,TRBV5-1,CASSISTGLADYEQYF
TRBJ1-2,TRBV5-1,CASSRESPALYGYTF